Below, 9 T cell receptor beta chains from the same sample are listed, as sequenced in a study of blood T cells in healthy people across ages. For the second PCR, which ran for about 7 to 11 cycles, a sample-barcoded 5' primer and a J-beta primer mix were used. TCRdb reprocessed the 5' RACE reads via MiXCR and lists one record per CDR3 protein. The table lists fewer than 1,000,000 distinct CDR3 sequences, about 42% of them singletons. The specimen was blood. These receptors were obtained from a man aged 55 to 69 in good health.

The chain has TRBV7-9 and TRBJ2-5; 7 bases match TRBD1. J lost 1 base, V lost 4 bases, and 6 bases had no gene match. This CDR3 spans 15 amino acids. CDR1 and CDR2 from the germline V gene are SEHNR and FQNEAQ (reference sequence). The CDR3 region is CASSSKTGSQETQYF. Written as DNA, the CDR3 is TGTGCCAGCAGCTCTAAGACAGGGAGCCAAGAGACCCAGTACTTC.

V is TRBV7-2 and J is TRBJ2-3, with TRBD2 matching over 9 bases. Germline CDR1 is SGHTA and CDR2 is FQGNSA. V shed 3 bases, J shed 0 bases, and the junction held 16 bases outside the gene matches. CDR3 length: 20 amino acids. In DNA, the CDR3 is TGTGCCAGCAGCTTCCGCACATGGCCTAGCGGGGCATCTAGCACAGATACGCAGTATTTT. It yields the protein CASSFRTWPSGASSTDTQYF.

This clonotype has just a few counts. V gene TRBV20-1 combines with J gene TRBJ2-1; maybe TRBD2 (6 bases). V lost 0 bases and J lost 7, with 13 bases in between. In germline, CDR1 is DFQATT, CDR2 SNEGSKA (reference sequence). This CDR3 has 14 residues. This CDR3 is CSAREGLPGNEQFF. DNA for the CDR3: TGCAGTGCTAGAGAGGGACTTCCAGGGAATGAGCAGTTCTTC.

In this sample, this clonotype turned up a few times. The rearrangement uses TRBV20-1 and TRBJ1-5, with a weak D call TRBD1 (6 bases). The germline V and J ends were trimmed by 5 bases and 6 bases, with 11 bases remaining between them. Germline V lookup: CDR1 DFQATT, CDR2 SNEGSKA (reference sequence). This CDR3 has 12 residues. CDR3 sequence (DNA): TGCAGTGCTTGGGACAACGTTCAGCCCCAGCATTTT. Its translation: CSAWDNVQPQHF.

The rearrangement joins TRBV20-1 to TRBJ2-1, with TRBD1 identical over 9 bases. V lost 5 bases and J lost 8; bases outside the gene matches: 16. CDR1 DFQATT and CDR2 SNEGSKA come from the germline V gene (reference sequence). The CDR3 consists of 16 residues. CDR3 sequence: CSAPLPQGARVDEQFF. The CDR3 nucleotides are TGCAGTGCTCCCCTCCCACAGGGGGCGCGTGTCGATGAGCAGTTCTTC.

This clonotype occurred many times. The chain is built from TRBV6-5 and TRBJ2-5; TRBD2 is a possible D gene (7 bases). From germline, CDR1 is MNHEY and CDR2 SVGAGI. Trimming took 5 bases from V and 4 from J, leaving 14 bases between them. The CDR3 has 14 residues. CDR3 in amino acids: CASSILGGAETQYF. The CDR3 DNA is TGTGCCAGCAGTATCCTTGGGGGGGCAGAGACCCAGTACTTC.

This chain connects TRBV4-1 to TRBJ2-3; no definite D call. The CDR3 covers 15 residues. The germline V and J ends were trimmed by 4 bases and 0 bases, with 11 bases remaining between them. Looked up from germline, CDR1 is MGHRA and CDR2 is YSYEKL. CDR3 protein: CASSRAQPSTDTQYF. Here the CDR3 DNA reads TGCGCCAGCAGCCGGGCCCAACCTAGCACAGATACGCAGTATTTT.

V usage is TRBV5-1 and J usage is TRBJ2-7, with D perhaps TRBD2 (6 bases). In germline, CDR1 is SGHRS, CDR2 YFSETQ. This CDR3 spans 14 amino acids. With 4 bases removed from V and 3 bases from J, the gap between germline ends came to 14 bases. This CDR3 reads CASSNGGPGYEQYF. In DNA form, the CDR3 reads TGCGCCAGCAGCAACGGGGGACCGGGCTACGAGCAGTACTTC.

This chain uses TRBV29-1 with TRBJ1-1, with unresolved D. Looked up from germline, CDR1 is SQVTM and CDR2 is ANQGSEA. This CDR3 is 13 amino acids long. V dropped 3 bases and J dropped 0 bases, with 8 bases sitting between them. In nucleotides, the CDR3 is TGCAGCGTTGAGGGCATCTTGAACACTGAAGCTTTCTTT. As protein: CSVEGILNTEAFF.